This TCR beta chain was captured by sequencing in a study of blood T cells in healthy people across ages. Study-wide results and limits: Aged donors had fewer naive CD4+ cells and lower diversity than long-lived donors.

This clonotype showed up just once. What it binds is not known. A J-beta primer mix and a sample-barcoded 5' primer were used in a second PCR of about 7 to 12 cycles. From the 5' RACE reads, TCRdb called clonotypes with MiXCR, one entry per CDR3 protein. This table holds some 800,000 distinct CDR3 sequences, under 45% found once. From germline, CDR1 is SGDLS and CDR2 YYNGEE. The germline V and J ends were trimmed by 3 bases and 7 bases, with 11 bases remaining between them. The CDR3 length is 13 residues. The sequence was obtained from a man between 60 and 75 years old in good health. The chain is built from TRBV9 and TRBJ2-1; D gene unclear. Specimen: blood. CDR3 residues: CASSGTVGNEQFF. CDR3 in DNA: TGTGCCAGCAGCGGTACAGTGGGAAATGAGCAGTTCTTC.